What follows are 6 T cell receptor beta chains derived from one specimen sequenced in a study of blood T cell repertoires in COVID-19. The protocol was immunoSEQ multiplex PCR, while the TCRdb copy is restricted to in-frame clones and leaves out a portion. The table lists some 270,000 clones, approximately 90% of them singletons, with approximately 0.84% in the top ten. The sample was peripheral blood. The receptors originated from a man aged 25-45 years with acute or convalescent COVID-19.

This rearrangement joins TRBV2 to TRBJ1-4; 7 bases line up with TRBD1. V was pared by 0 bases and J by 5 bases, with 3 bases of the junction left unmatched. In germline, CDR1 is SNHLY, CDR2 FYNNEI. The CDR3 length is 15 residues. DNA of the CDR3: TGTGCCAGCAGTGAAGCCGGGACAGCGAATGAAAAACTGTTTTTT. This codes for CASSEAGTANEKLFF.

This chain connects TRBV5-6 to TRBJ1-6; TRBD1 might be the D (6 bases). The CDR3 spans 14 residues. V dropped 2 bases and J dropped 5 bases, with 8 bases sitting between them. Germline V CDR1 and CDR2: SGHDT, YYEEEE. This chain's CDR3 is CASSFGQHNSPLHF. The CDR3 nucleotides read TGTGCCAGCAGCTTCGGACAGCATAATTCACCCCTCCACTTT.

The V gene is TRBV3-1 (or the pseudogene TRBV3-2), the J gene TRBJ1-2; 9 bases are a match to TRBD1. Germline lookup yields CDR1 LGHDT and CDR2 YNNKEL (reference sequence). This CDR3 comprises 15 residues. With V trimmed by 2 bases and J by 4 bases, 5 bases remained unmatched. The CDR3 here is CASSQNRGRGYGYTF. The DNA for the CDR3 is TGTGCCAGCAGCCAAAACAGGGGGCGCGGCTATGGCTACACCTTC.

The V call is TRBV6-5, the J call TRBJ1-6, with D unclear. V was pared by 7 bases and J by 5 bases, with 15 bases between. CDR3 size: 15 residues. Germline CDR1 reads MNHEY; CDR2 reads SVGAGI. The CDR3 spells CASMMEAQHNSPLHF. As DNA, the CDR3 is TGTGCCAGCATGATGGAGGCACAGCATAATTCACCCCTCCACTTT.

This clone has just one count. The chain carries TRBV5-1 and TRBJ1-2; D possibly corresponds to TRBD1 (6 bases). This CDR3 contains 14 residues. V shed 4 bases and J shed 8 bases, with 18 bases lying between them. Germline values: CDR1 SGHRS, CDR2 YFSETQ. CDR3 nucleotide sequence: TGCGCCAGCAGCCTGGGGGGGGGCGCAGGCGGCTACACCTTC. This translates into CASSLGGGAGGYTF.

Only one count was recorded for this clone. This rearrangement joins TRBV7-9 to TRBJ2-5, with TRBD2 matching 13 bases. Germline assignment: CDR1 SEHNR and CDR2 FQNEAQ (reference sequence). V shed 4 bases and J 0 bases; nucleotides not matched to a gene: 8. There are 18 residues in the CDR3. CDR3 amino acids: CASSSGLAGEMYQETQYF. The CDR3 nucleotides are TGTGCCAGCAGCTCCGGACTAGCGGGGGAGATGTACCAAGAGACCCAGTACTTC. Full variable domain (missing parts from reference TRBV7-9 and TRBJ2-5): DTGVSQNPRHKITKRGQNVTFRCDPISEHNRLYWYRQTLGQGPEFLTYFQNEAQLEKSRLLSDRFSAERPKGSFSTLEIQRTEQGDSAMYLCASSSGLAGEMYQETQYFGPGTRLLVL.